The 14 T cell receptor beta chains reported below all come from one sample, sequenced in a study of CD8+ T cells in alopecia areata (dated by TCRdb to 2016 to 2019). Library preparation was by the immunoSEQ multiplex PCR assay. RNA was extracted from all samples and reverse transcribed into cDNA as template for TCR sequencing. Held by TCRdb, this immuneACCESS table contains in-frame sequences only and omits some clones. Under half of the omission traces to an unresolved V gene where checked; the cause of the rest is unknown. The sample data list 80,000 to 100,000 clones, and around 47% of these were observed just once. In total, the top ten clones hold roughly 18% of the sample. What the time point label conveys for this sample: less than 30 weeks on oral tofacitinib. The sample's treatment or condition label, decoded: oral pan-JAK inhibitor, 5-10 mg twice daily. The sample was CD8+ T cells sorted from blood, taken at week 24, from a patient treated with tofacitinib. Receptor source: a human donor with alopecia areata.

This clone was counted a single time. V usage is TRBV9 and J usage is TRBJ2-1; D ambiguous. The ends were cut back, 0 bases at V and 5 bases at J, with 12 bases in the middle. CDR3 length: 15 residues. From germline, CDR1 is SGDLS and CDR2 YYNGEE. CDR3 coding DNA: TGTGCCAGCAGCGTAGGGGGTGGGCTTCACAATGAGCAGTTCTTC. Encoded protein: CASSVGGGLHNEQFF.

This clone was detected a few times. CDR3 in DNA: TGTGCCAGCTCCGGAGATTACAATGAGCAGTTCTTC. Its translation is CASSGDYNEQFF. V and J are TRBV28 and TRBJ2-1; the D is unclear. The germline V and J ends were trimmed by 8 bases and 4 bases, with 9 bases remaining between them. The CDR3 sequence is 12 residues long. Germline CDR1 is MDHEN and CDR2 is SYDVKM.

V and J are TRBV27 and TRBJ2-6; no clear D gene. V lost 5 bases, J lost 4 bases, and 6 bases lay in between. CDR1 and CDR2 from the germline V gene are MNHEY and SMNVEV (reference sequence). This CDR3 is 13 amino acids long. The CDR3 loop reads CASSPRGANVLTF. The CDR3 DNA sequence: TGTGCCAGCAGTCCTCGGGGGGCCAACGTCCTGACTTTC. Looking up the rest from reference TRBV27 and TRBJ2-6 gives the full variable domain: EAQVTQNPRYLITVTGKKLTVTCSQNMNHEYMSWYRQDPGLGLRQIYYSMNVEVTDKGDVPEGYKVSRKEKRNFPLILESPSPNQTSLYFCASSPRGANVLTFGAGSRLTVL.

This clone has a handful of counts. The rearrangement joins TRBV9 to TRBJ2-7, with D possibly matching TRBD2 (6 bases). Germline CDR1 and CDR2: SGDLS and YYNGEE. CDR3 length: 14 residues. Trimming removed 0 bases from V and 3 bases from J, with 10 bases in between. The CDR3 DNA follows: TGTGCCAGCAGCGTAGCGGGAGAAATCTACGAGCAGTACTTC. It encodes CASSVAGEIYEQYF.

This clone came up a few times. The chain links TRBV4-1 to TRBJ2-3; no clear D gene. The CDR3 length is 15 residues. V dropped 0 bases and J dropped 6 bases, with 13 bases sitting between them. Looked up from germline, CDR1 is MGHRA and CDR2 is YSYEKL. Written as DNA, the CDR3 is TGCGCCAGCAGCCAAGACAGTTACGTTACGGATACGCAGTATTTT. Its translation is CASSQDSYVTDTQYF.

The rearrangement uses TRBV27 and TRBJ2-7, with D perhaps matching TRBD1 or TRBD2 (5 bases each). Germline CDR1 MNHEY, CDR2 SMNVEV (reference sequence). The CDR3 has 17 residues. Trimming pared 4 bases from V and 0 bases from J, leaving 19 bases between. CDR3 protein: CASSSVGGTTGSYEQYF. The DNA for the CDR3 is TGTGCCAGCAGTTCGGTCGGTGGGACCACGGGCTCCTACGAGCAGTACTTC.

The chain has TRBV10-3 and TRBJ2-1; D gene uncertain. Germline V gene sequence: CDR1 ENHRY, CDR2 SYGVKD. CDR3 length: 13 residues. V was trimmed by 2 bases and J by 3 bases, leaving 5 bases between them. The CDR3 spells CAISEGSYNEQFF. The CDR3 bases are TGTGCCATCAGTGAGGGCAGCTACAATGAGCAGTTCTTC.

This clone has a handful of counts. The chain carries TRBV14 and TRBJ2-5, with D unresolved. Germline-derived CDR1 and CDR2 are SGHDN and FVKESK. The CDR3 sequence is 12 residues long. The V end lost 4 bases, the J end lost 5 bases, and 8 bases lay between the germline ends. As DNA, the CDR3 is TGTGCCAGCAGCCCTACCTTGGAGACCCAGTACTTC. It encodes CASSPTLETQYF. Full variable domain (remainder filled in from reference TRBV14 and TRBJ2-5): EAGVTQFPSHSVIEKGQTVTLRCDPISGHDNLYWYRRVMGKEIKFLLHFVKESKQDESGMPNNRFLAERTGGTYSTLKVQPAELEDSGVYFCASSPTLETQYFGPGTRLLVL.

This chain links TRBV9 with TRBJ2-7; TRBD2 agrees at 7 bases. There are 16 residues in the CDR3. Germline loops: CDR1 SGDLS, CDR2 YYNGEE. V trimming: 3 bases; J trimming: 3 bases; junction bases outside the gene matches: 12. For the CDR3, the DNA is TGTGCCAGCAGCGCCCAAACCGGGACTACTATCTACGAGCAGTACTTC. This translates into CASSAQTGTTIYEQYF.

The sample holds a few counts of this clone. The chain is built from TRBV29-1 and TRBJ2-7; D remains ambiguous. This CDR3 contains 14 residues. CDR1 and CDR2 from the germline V gene are SQVTM and ANQGSEA. Trimming removed 5 bases from V and 2 bases from J, with 16 bases in between. The CDR3 is CSVMNVDRTYEQYF. DNA of the CDR3: TGCAGCGTTATGAACGTCGACCGTACCTACGAGCAGTACTTC.

This clone was seen more than once but under ten times. The V gene is TRBV7-9, the J gene TRBJ2-6; TRBD2 matches at 11 bases. Looked up from germline, CDR1 is SEHNR and CDR2 is FQNEAQ (reference sequence). The CDR3 consists of 17 residues. With 5 bases clipped from V and 2 bases from J, the junction kept 5 bases outside the gene matches. CDR3 DNA: TGTGCCAGCAGCGCCCTAGCGGGAGGTGCTGGGGCCAACGTCCTGACTTTC. Residues: CASSALAGGAGANVLTF. The variable domain in full, completed from reference TRBV7-9 and TRBJ2-6, reads DTGVSQNPRHKITKRGQNVTFRCDPISEHNRLYWYRQTLGQGPEFLTYFQNEAQLEKSRLLSDRFSAERPKGSFSTLEIQRTEQGDSAMYLCASSALAGGAGANVLTFGAGSRLTVL.

A few counts support this clone. The gene calls are TRBV5-1 and TRBJ2-7, with 10 bases identical to TRBD1. The V and J ends lost 4 bases and 2 bases, in that order; junction bases with no gene match: 15. Germline lookup yields CDR1 SGHRS and CDR2 YFSETQ. The CDR3 consists of 18 residues. The CDR3 sequence: CASSDPQITGTGAYEQYF. The CDR3 DNA is TGCGCCAGCAGCGATCCTCAAATTACCGGGACAGGGGCCTACGAGCAGTACTTC.

The chain recombines TRBV29-1 with TRBJ2-1; TRBD2 matches at 7 bases. V gave up 1 base and J gave up 1 base; unmatched junction bases: 4. From germline, CDR1 is SQVTM and CDR2 ANQGSEA. CDR3 length: 15 amino acids. As DNA, the CDR3 is TGCAGCGTTGAAGCGGCGGGAGATTCCTACAATGAGCAGTTCTTC. Translated: CSVEAAGDSYNEQFF.

This clone was seen more than once but under ten times. The chain has TRBV29-1 and TRBJ2-7; 14 bases map to TRBD2. Unmatched junction bases numbered 13, after V lost 6 bases and J lost 6 bases. Germline CDR1 reads SQVTM; CDR2 reads ANQGSEA. The CDR3 runs 16 residues. The CDR3 nucleotides read TGCAGCGTAGCCGGGACTAGCGGGAGATCAATCTTCGAGCAGTACTTC. Its translation: CSVAGTSGRSIFEQYF.